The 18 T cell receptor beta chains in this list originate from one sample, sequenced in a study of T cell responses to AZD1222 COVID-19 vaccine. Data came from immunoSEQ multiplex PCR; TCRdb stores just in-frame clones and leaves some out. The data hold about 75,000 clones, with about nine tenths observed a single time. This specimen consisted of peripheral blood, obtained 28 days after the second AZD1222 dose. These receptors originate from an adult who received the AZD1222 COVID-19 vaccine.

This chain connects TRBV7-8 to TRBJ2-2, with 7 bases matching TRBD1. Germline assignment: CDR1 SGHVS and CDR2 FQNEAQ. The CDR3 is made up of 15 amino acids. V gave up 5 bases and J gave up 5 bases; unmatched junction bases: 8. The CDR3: CASSADRVPTGELFF. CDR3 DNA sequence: TGTGCCAGCAGCGCCGACAGGGTACCAACCGGGGAGCTGTTTTTT.

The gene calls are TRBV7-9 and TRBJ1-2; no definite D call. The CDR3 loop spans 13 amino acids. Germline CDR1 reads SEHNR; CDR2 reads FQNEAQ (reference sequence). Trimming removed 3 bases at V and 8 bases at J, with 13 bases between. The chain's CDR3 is CASSFGSVGGYTF. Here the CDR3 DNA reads TGTGCCAGCAGCTTCGGCTCCGTTGGAGGCTACACCTTC.

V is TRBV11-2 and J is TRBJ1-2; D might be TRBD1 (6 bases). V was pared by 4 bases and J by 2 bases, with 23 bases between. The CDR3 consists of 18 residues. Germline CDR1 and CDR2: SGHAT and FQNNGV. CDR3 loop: CASSSVRGHPRRNYGYTF. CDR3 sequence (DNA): TGTGCCAGCAGCTCCGTTCGGGGGCACCCACGGCGCAACTATGGCTACACCTTC. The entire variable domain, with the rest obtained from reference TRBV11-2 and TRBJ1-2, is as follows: EAGVAQSPRYKIIEKRQSVAFWCNPISGHATLYWYQQILGQGPKLLIQFQNNGVVDDSQLPKDRFSAERLKGVDSTLKIQPAKLEDSAVYLCASSSVRGHPRRNYGYTFGSGTRLTVV.

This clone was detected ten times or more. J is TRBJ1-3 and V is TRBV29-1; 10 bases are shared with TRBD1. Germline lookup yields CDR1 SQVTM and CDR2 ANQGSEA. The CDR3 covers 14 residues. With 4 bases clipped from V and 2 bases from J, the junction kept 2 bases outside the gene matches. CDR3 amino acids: CSVVTGGTGNTIYF. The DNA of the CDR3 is TGCAGCGTTGTGACAGGGGGCACTGGAAACACCATATATTTT.

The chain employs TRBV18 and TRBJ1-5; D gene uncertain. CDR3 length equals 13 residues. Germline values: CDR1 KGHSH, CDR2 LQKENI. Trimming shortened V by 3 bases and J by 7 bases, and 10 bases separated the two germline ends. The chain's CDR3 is CASSPGMGQPQHF. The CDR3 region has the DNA TGTGCCAGCTCACCTGGGATGGGCCAGCCCCAGCATTTT. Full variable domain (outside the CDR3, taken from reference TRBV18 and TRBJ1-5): NAGVMQNPRHLVRRRGQEARLRCSPMKGHSHVYWYRQLPEEGLKFMVYLQKENIIDESGMPKERFSAEFPKEGPSILRIQQVVRGDSAAYFCASSPGMGQPQHFGDGTRLSIL.

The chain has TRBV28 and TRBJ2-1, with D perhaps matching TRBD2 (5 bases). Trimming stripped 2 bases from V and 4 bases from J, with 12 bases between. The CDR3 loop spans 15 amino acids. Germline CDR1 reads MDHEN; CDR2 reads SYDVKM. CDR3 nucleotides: TGTGCCAGCAGTTTAACGGGGTACGCTTACAATGAGCAGTTCTTC. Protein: CASSLTGYAYNEQFF.

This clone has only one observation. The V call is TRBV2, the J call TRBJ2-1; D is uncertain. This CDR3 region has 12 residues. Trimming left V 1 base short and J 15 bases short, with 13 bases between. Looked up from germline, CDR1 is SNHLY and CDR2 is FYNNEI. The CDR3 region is CASSEGLGSSFF. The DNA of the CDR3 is TGTGCCAGCAGTGAAGGGTTAGGGTCCTCGTTCTTC.

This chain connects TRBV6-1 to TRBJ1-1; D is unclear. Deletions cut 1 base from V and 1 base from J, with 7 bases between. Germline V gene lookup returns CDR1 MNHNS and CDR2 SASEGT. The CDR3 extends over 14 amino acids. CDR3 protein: CASSEVQANTEAFF. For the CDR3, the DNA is TGTGCCAGCAGTGAAGTCCAGGCGAACACTGAAGCTTTCTTT.

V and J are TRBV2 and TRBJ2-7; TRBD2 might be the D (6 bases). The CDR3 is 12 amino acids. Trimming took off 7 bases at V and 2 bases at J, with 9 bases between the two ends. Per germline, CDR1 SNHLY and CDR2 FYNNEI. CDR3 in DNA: TGTGCCAGCAAGGAGGGTACCTACGAGCAGTACTTC. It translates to CASKEGTYEQYF.

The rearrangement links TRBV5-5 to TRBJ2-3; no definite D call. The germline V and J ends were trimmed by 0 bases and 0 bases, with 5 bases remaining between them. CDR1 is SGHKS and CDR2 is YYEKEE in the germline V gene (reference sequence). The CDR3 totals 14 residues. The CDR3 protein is CASSLDYSTDTQYF. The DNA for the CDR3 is TGTGCCAGCAGCTTGGATTATAGCACAGATACGCAGTATTTT.

DNA of the CDR3: TGTGCCAGCAGCGCGGGACCGTTGAACACTGAAGCTTTCTTT. It specifies CASSAGPLNTEAFF. This chain uses TRBV9 with TRBJ1-1; tentatively, D is TRBD1 (5 bases). The V end lost 3 bases, the J end lost 0 bases, and 9 bases lay between the germline ends. Germline CDR1 SGDLS, CDR2 YYNGEE. This CDR3 has 14 amino acids.

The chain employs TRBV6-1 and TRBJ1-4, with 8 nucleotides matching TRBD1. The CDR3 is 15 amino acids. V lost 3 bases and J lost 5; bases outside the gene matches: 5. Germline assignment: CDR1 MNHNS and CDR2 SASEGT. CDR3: CASSEGQDRNEKLFF. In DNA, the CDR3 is TGTGCCAGCAGTGAGGGACAGGACCGAAATGAAAAACTGTTTTTT.

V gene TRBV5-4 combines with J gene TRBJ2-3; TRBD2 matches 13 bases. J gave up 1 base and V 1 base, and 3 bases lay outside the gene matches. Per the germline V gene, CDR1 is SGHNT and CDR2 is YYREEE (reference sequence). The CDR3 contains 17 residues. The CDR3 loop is CASSLRGTSGGTDTQYF. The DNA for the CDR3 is TGTGCCAGCAGCTTGAGAGGGACTAGCGGGGGCACAGATACGCAGTATTTT.

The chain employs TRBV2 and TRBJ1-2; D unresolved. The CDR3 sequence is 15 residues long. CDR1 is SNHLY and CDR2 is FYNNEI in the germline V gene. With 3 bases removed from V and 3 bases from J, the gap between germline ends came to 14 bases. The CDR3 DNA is TGTGCCAGCAGTGAGGTCGGCAACCGTGACTATGGCTACACCTTC. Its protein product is CASSEVGNRDYGYTF.

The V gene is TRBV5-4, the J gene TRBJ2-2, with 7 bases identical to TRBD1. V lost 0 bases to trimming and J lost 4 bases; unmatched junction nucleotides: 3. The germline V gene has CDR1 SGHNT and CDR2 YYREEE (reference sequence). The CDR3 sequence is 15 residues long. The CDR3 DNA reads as TGTGCCAGCAGCTTGGAGGGGGCGCTCACCGGGGAGCTGTTTTTT. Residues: CASSLEGALTGELFF.

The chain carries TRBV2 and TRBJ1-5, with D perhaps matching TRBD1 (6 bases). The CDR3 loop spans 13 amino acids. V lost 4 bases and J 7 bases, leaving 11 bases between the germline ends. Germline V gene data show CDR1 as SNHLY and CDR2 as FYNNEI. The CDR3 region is CASSGHQGQPQHF. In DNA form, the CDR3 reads TGTGCCAGCAGTGGACATCAGGGGCAGCCCCAGCATTTT. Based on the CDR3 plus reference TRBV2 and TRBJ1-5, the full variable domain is EPEVTQTPSHQVTQMGQEVILRCVPISNHLYFYWYRQILGQKVEFLVSFYNNEISEKSEIFDDQFSVERPDGSNFTLKIRSTKLEDSAMYFCASSGHQGQPQHFGDGTRLSIL.

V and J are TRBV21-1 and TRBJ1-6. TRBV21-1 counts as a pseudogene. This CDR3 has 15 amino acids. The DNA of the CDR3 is TGTGCCAGCAGCAACATTCCGGGGTCCTGGTCACCCCTCCACTTT. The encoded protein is CASSNIPGSWSPLHF.

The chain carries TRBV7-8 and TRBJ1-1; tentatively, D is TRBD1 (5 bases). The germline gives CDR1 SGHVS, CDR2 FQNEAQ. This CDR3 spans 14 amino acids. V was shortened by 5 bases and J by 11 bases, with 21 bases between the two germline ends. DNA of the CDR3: TGTGCCAGCAGCGAACGCTTGGGGGGAGCGGGCGCTTTCTTT. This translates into CASSERLGGAGAFF.